This T cell receptor beta chain was profiled in a study of blood T cell repertoires in COVID-19. Overall study: The United States, Italy and Spain were the sources of the acute and convalescent COVID-19 samples. T cells, B-cell-depleted T cells, or PBMCs supplied cDNA or gDNA.

Enrollment of patients from Seattle took place during active infection, with longitudinal follow-up. Generated by immunoSEQ multiplex PCR, the TCRdb table keeps only in-frame clones and is missing some. Among roughly 220,000 clones listed, roughly nine tenths were seen once. The sequence came from a woman in her forties or fifties with COVID-19, enrolled during active disease. The specimen was peripheral blood.

In DNA, the CDR3 is TGTGCCAGCTCACCCGAAGAGGGACTAGCGGCCTTTGGGGCGCAGTTCTTC. Translation gives CASSPEEGLAAFGAQFF. J is TRBJ2-1 and V is TRBV18, with 11 bases matching TRBD2. Unmatched junction bases numbered 16, after V lost 3 bases and J lost 12 bases. This CDR3 comprises 17 residues. Germline V lookup: CDR1 KGHSH, CDR2 LQKENI. The full variable domain, its missing parts supplied by reference TRBV18 and TRBJ2-1, is NAGVMQNPRHLVRRRGQEARLRCSPMKGHSHVYWYRQLPEEGLKFMVYLQKENIIDESGMPKERFSAEFPKEGPSILRIQQVVRGDSAAYFCASSPEEGLAAFGAQFFGPGTRLTVL.